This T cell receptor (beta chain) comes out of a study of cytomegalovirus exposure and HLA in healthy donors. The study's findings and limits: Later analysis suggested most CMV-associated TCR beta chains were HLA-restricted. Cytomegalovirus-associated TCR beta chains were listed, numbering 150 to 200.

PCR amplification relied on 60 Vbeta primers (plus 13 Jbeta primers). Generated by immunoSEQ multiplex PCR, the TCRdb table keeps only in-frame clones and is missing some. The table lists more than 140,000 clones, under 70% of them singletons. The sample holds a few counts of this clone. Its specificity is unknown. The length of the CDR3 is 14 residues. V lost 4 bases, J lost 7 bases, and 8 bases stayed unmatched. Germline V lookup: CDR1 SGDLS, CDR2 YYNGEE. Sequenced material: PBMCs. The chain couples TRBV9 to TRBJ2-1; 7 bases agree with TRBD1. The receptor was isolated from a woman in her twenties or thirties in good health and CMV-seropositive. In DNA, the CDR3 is TGTGCCAGCAGCCCCCAGGACAGGTTGAATGAGCAGTTCTTC. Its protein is CASSPQDRLNEQFF.